Many counts were recorded for the clone carrying this TCR beta chain. The sample comes from a study of low-dose radiotherapy and immunotherapy resistance in tumors. On the study more broadly: Daily, from cycle 1 day 1 and for four cycles, patients took oral aspirin 300 mg.

This CDR3 is 15 amino acids long. The V gene lost 0 bases and the J gene lost 2 bases, with 12 bases spanning the gap. The V gene's germline CDR1 is SGHRS and CDR2 YFSETQ. The time point here: after trial treatment. Stated treatment: LDRT plus nivolumab, ipilimumab, low-dose cyclophosphamide and aspirin (RACIN trial). Eligibility was restricted to patients presenting with advanced solid tumors that lacked tumor-infiltrating lymphocytes. TRAV- and TRBV-specific primers primed first-strand cDNA, covering alpha and beta chains. The PCR that amplified TCRs ran for 20 cycles, relying on a constant-region primer and a V-primer adapter. TCRdb re-derived calls from the reads in MiXCR, one entry per CDR3 protein. The table includes about 97,000 distinct CDR3 sequences, less than 25% detected once.

The sequence derives from a male donor with prostate cancer. The chain recombines TRBV5-1 with TRBJ2-7; unclear D gene. Sequenced material: PBMCs, taken after low-dose radiotherapy plus immunotherapy. CDR3 sequence: CASSLASGRTYEQYF. For the CDR3, the DNA is TGCGCCAGCAGCTTGGCTTCCGGCAGGACCTACGAGCAGTACTTC.